The subject of this entry is one TCR beta chain. This clonotype has a count of ten or more. The target of this receptor is not known. Per-base qualities were not stored, and no clone one base away is much larger. TCRbeta-specific cDNA was reverse-transcribed from approximately 460 ng total RNA using a constant-region primer and ProtoScript II reverse transcriptase. The TCRbeta libraries were prepared through three rounds of nested multiplex PCR following a slightly modified ARM-PCR procedure. The first two PCR rounds used multiplex TRBV1-TRBV30 forward primers with a Cbeta reverse primer, each for 10 cycles. Sample barcodes and Illumina adapters were added in a final 25-cycle PCR using Deep VentR polymerase. Amplicons of 200-500 bp were gel-purified with a QIAquick gel extraction kit before sequencing. An Illumina HiSeq 2500 was used to sequence the TCRbeta amplicons, generating 250-bp paired-end reads. Per the original workflow: Reads were quality-trimmed with Trimmomatic v0.33, and paired reads were merged with FLASH v1.2.11 to recover full CDR3 sequences. V, D and J germline segments were assigned to the rearranged TCRbeta sequences using MiGEC v1.2.1b. Clonotype statistics, along with Shannon-Wiener diversity indices, were calculated using VDJtools v1.0.0. To reduce sampling bias, subsequent analyses other than the diversity analysis used only the 250 most abundant clonotypes in each sample. TCRdb applied fastp at Q25 and MiXCR to the public reads, then kept only in-frame beta chains. Rows merge per CDR3 protein into single entries with the most common DNA and genes. The V and J calls and clone size are TCRdb's, not the authors'. This sample has roughly 57,000 distinct CDR3 sequences in its table, and over 65% of those were observed once. Of the sample, just over 55% falls within the top ten clones.

The CDR3 sequence holds 16 residues, the cysteine and phenylalanine included. Solely the CDR3 DNA is kept, with 48 bases framed from the first base. V is pruned by 3 bases and J by 2 bases, leaving 2 bases of the junction without a gene match. Taken from the germline V gene, the CDR1 and CDR2 loops are LGHNA and YSLEER. This specimen comes from a study of tumor-infiltrating lymphocytes in primary liver carcinoma (dated by TCRdb to the late 2010s). As for the study more broadly: Of the five patients (three men and two women, aged 30 to 69 years), four had hepatocellular carcinoma and one had combined HCC and intrahepatic cholangiocarcinoma. Samples yielded roughly 3.5 to 7.13 million productive TCRbeta reads; read depth did not differ significantly between tissue types. Agilent mRNA microarray profiling was performed on the approximately 25 tumor region samples to relate TCRbeta repertoire diversity to the local molecular phenotype. Repertoires from technical replicates were highly reproducible, with mean shared-clone rates roughly 0.89 and correlation coefficients above 0.98. Across five regions of each liver tumor, along with adjacent normal tissue and blood, the study brought together TCRbeta repertoire sequencing, expression microarrays and whole-exome sequencing. A total of roughly 35 specimens from 5 patients underwent TCRbeta repertoire sequencing, comprising around 25 tumor regions, 5 adjacent noncancerous liver tissues and 5 peripheral blood samples. The five patients had tumors of stage T1-T3 N0M0, with maximum diameters ranging from roughly 4.2 to 10 cm.

Without any cell sorting, total RNA and DNA were extracted together from about 20-30 mg of bulk tissue using the AllPrep DNA/RNA mini kit. Roughly five patients with histopathologically diagnosed primary liver carcinoma underwent surgical resection in China between November 2015 and March 2016. Chronic HBV infection was present in the patients, and the patients were treatment-naive at sampling. Five spatially separated regions were sampled per tumor: superior, inferior, left-lateral and right-lateral poles, plus the tumor centre. Histology showed that every tumor sample contained more than 80% viable tumor cells. Fresh tumor and adjacent tissue pieces were bisected; one half was stored in RNAlater at -80°C, the other sent for histology. Study-wide findings and limitations: Only the TCR beta chain was sequenced, which likely underestimates true repertoire diversity because unpaired alpha chains were not captured. Just about 7-25% of top clones turned up in all five regions of a tumor, which suggests spatial heterogeneity among tumor-infiltrating T cells. The study included only five patients, and the authors note findings should be validated in a larger study. The top 250 clones accounted for a significantly greater share of the repertoire in tumors than in blood (p = 0.039). Comparison of CD4+ and CD8+ T cell repertoires was precluded by the use of bulk unsorted samples. Repertoire overlap was higher between tumor regions (mean roughly 36%) than tumor-adjacent (approximately 17%) or tumor-blood (approximately 14%) pairs, consistent with antigen-driven expansion.

Source material: liver tumor tissue from sampling region 2. The sample's cell subset or site label is to be understood as: tumor region T2, inferior pole. The TCR was taken from a man in his forties with primary liver carcinoma and hepatitis B virus infection. Recombination connected TRBV4-3 to TRBJ2-3; TRBD2 matches 13 bases in the middle. Read as DNA, the sequence is TGCGCCAGCAGCCAGGGGACTAGCGGGACCACAGATACGCAGTATTTT. Its product reads: CASSQGTSGTTDTQYF.